What follows is one T cell receptor beta chain and its context. The data stem from a study of OX40 agonist ivuxolimab in advanced cancers. Some clones are missing from TCRdb's copy, which holds only in-frame ones; the method was immunoSEQ multiplex PCR. The sample gives roughly 100,000 clones, around 80% of which show up once; around 5.8% is in the top ten. The V and J ends lost 6 bases and 8 bases respectively, with 1 base between them. Per the germline V gene, CDR1 is ENHRY and CDR2 is SYGVKD. The CDR3 loop spans 9 amino acids. The source of this sequence is an adult with an advanced solid tumor such as melanoma, head and neck, liver or kidney cancer. The rearrangement joins TRBV10-3 to TRBJ2-2, with D hard to call. Sequenced here: CD4+ or CD8+ T cells sorted from blood, sampled in a trial of the OX40 agonist ivuxolimab. DNA of the CDR3: TGTGCCATCAGGGGGGAGCTGTTTTTT. It translates to CAIRGELFF.